The entry below describes one T cell receptor (beta chain). Its antigen is unidentified. Template material for amplifying TCR beta CDR3 regions consisted of RNA transcripts. Researchers ran a first-round RT-PCR on the TCR CDR3 using the HTBI primer set. TCRdb fed the multiplex PCR reads into MiXCR, producing one record per CDR3 protein. The sample records 250,000 to 300,000 distinct CDR3 sequences, approximately 19% being singletons. The data were taken from a study of T cells in Graves' hyperthyroidism and ophthalmopathy. The V end lost 0 bases, the J end lost 1 base, and 8 bases lay between the germline ends. Germline values: CDR1 GTSNPN, CDR2 SVGIG (reference sequence). This CDR3 has 14 amino acids. Study conclusions and caveats: Onset of ophthalmopathy came a median approximately 6.5 months after the model predicted it. Appearing also in blood were most of the thyroid clonotypes expanded above 0.001.

Based on clinical symptoms, serum thyroxine and TRAb, thyroid ultrasound and orbital computed tomography, diagnoses were reached. The chain is built from TRBV30 and TRBJ2-3; D might be TRBD2 (6 bases). Sequencing was carried out using blood. This TCR was recovered from a man aged 50 to 59 with Graves' ophthalmopathy. In nucleotides, the CDR3 is TGTGCCTGGAGTGTAACGGGGGGCACAGATACGCAGTATTTT. Protein: CAWSVTGGTDTQYF.